What follows is one T cell receptor beta chain and its context. TCRdb's copy holds only in-frame clones and misses some; the assay was immunoSEQ multiplex PCR. In the table there are some 30,000 clones, around 91% of which are singletons. V trimming: 5 bases; J trimming: 3 bases; junction bases outside the gene matches: 3. CDR1 and CDR2 from the germline V gene are SGHTA and FQGNSA. The CDR3 is 14 residues long. The data were obtained in a study of T cell changes during pregnancy in multiple sclerosis. The V and J genes are TRBV7-2 and TRBJ2-2; 7 nucleotides agree with TRBD2. This receptor was taken from a female donor in good health, enrolled as a control in a pregnancy study. The sample in question was CD4+ T cells from peripheral blood mononuclear cells, obtained in the third trimester of pregnancy. CDR3 sequence: CASSRGGYTGELFF. CDR3 coding DNA: TGTGCCAGCAGCCGCGGGGGTTACACCGGGGAGCTGTTTTTT.